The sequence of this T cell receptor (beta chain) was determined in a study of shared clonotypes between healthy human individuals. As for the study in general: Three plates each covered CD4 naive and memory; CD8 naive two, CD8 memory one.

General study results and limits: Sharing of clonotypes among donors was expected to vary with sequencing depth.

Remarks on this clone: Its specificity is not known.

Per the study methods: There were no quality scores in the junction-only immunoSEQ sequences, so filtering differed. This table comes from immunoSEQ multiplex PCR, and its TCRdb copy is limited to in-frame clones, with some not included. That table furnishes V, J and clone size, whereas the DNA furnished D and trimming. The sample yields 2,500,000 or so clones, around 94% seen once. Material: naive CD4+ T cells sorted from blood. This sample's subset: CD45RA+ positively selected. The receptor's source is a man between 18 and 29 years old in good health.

The CDR3 loop reads CASNPSGGNEQFF. The CDR3 DNA sequence: TGCGCCAGCAATCCTAGCGGGGGTAATGAGCAGTTCTTC. The chain has TRBV10-1 and TRBJ2-1; TRBD2 matches 10 bases. The CDR3 is made up of 13 amino acids. Trimming took 7 bases from V and 7 from J; bases not matched to a gene: 4. Germline loops: CDR1 WNHNN, CDR2 SYGVQD (reference sequence).